This entry lists 30 T cell receptor beta chains sequenced from one sample in a study of OX40 agonist ivuxolimab in advanced cancers. TCRdb's table, derived via immunoSEQ multiplex PCR, lists solely in-frame clones and lacks some. The sample has some 26,000 clones, 70% to 80% seen once. The sequencing used CD4+ or CD8+ T cells sorted from blood, collected in a trial of the OX40 agonist ivuxolimab. The source is an adult with an advanced solid tumor such as melanoma, head and neck, liver or kidney cancer.

The V gene is TRBV5-1, the J gene TRBJ2-4; TRBD1 agrees at 9 bases. The CDR3 totals 14 residues. The germline CDR1 and CDR2 sequences are SGHRS and YFSETQ. V was clipped by 0 bases and J by 8 bases; unmatched bases: 3. CDR3 sequence reads: CASSLGTGAHIQYF. The CDR3 DNA is TGCGCCAGCAGCTTGGGGACAGGGGCGCACATTCAGTACTTC.

The rearrangement uses TRBV4-1 and TRBJ2-2; possibly TRBD1 for D (8 bases). Germline assignment: CDR1 MGHRA and CDR2 YSYEKL. The CDR3 is 16 amino acids. Trimming removed 4 bases from V and 3 bases from J, with 15 bases in between. The CDR3 bases are TGCGCCAGCAGCCCAAGGACAGGGAGGGACACCGGGGAGCTGTTTTTT. This gives the protein CASSPRTGRDTGELFF.

This clone is a singleton in its sample. V usage is TRBV4-2 and J usage is TRBJ2-5; TRBD2 might be the D (6 bases). The DNA end is more similar to TRBJ2-7, so the J call may be wrong. The germline gives CDR1 LGHNA, CDR2 YNFKEQ. The CDR3 is 14 residues long. The CDR3 sequence: CASSSSAGGYEQYF. CDR3 coding DNA: TGTGCCAGCAGCTCCTCAGCGGGTGGCTACGAGCAGTACTTC.

The CDR3 region is CASSLHGGQGQFF. The CDR3, as DNA: TGTGCCAGCAGTTTACATGGAGGGCAGGGGCAGTTCTTC. This chain uses TRBV27 with TRBJ2-1; TRBD2 might be the D (6 bases). Germline values: CDR1 MNHEY, CDR2 SMNVEV (reference sequence). V lost 2 bases, J lost 12 bases, and 14 bases lay in between. This CDR3 has 13 residues.

This clone was recorded once. In the same sample, other DNA sequences code for this CDR3. V usage is TRBV7-6 and J usage is TRBJ2-3, with a weak D call TRBD2 (5 bases). Per the germline V gene, CDR1 is SGHVS and CDR2 is FNYEAQ. With 5 bases removed from V and 1 base from J, the gap between germline ends came to 10 bases. The CDR3 runs to 14 residues. The CDR3 reads CASSPWTGTDTQYF. CDR3 DNA: TGTGCCAGCAGCCCCTGGACTGGCACAGATACGCAGTATTTT.

This chain links TRBV29-1 with TRBJ2-5; D is uncertain. V lost 3 bases and J 3 bases, leaving 8 bases between the germline ends. The CDR3 spans 12 residues. Germline V gene data show CDR1 as SQVTM and CDR2 as ANQGSEA. The CDR3 loop is CSVEYGEETQYF. CDR3 DNA: TGCAGCGTTGAGTATGGGGAAGAGACCCAGTACTTC.

In nucleotides, the CDR3 is TGTGCCAGCAGCCCCGGGCGGGCGAACACCGGGGAGCTGTTTTTT. Protein: CASSPGRANTGELFF. The J gene is TRBJ2-2, the V gene TRBV11-3; D possibly corresponds to TRBD2 (5 bases). The CDR3 contains 15 residues. Germline CDR1 and CDR2: SGHNT and YENEEA. V was cut by 5 bases and J by 0 bases, with 10 bases left in between.

The chain is built from TRBV4-1 and TRBJ1-1; the D gene is possibly TRBD1 (6 bases). V was pared by 4 bases and J by 4 bases, with 22 bases between. This CDR3 comprises 17 residues. The germline V gene encodes CDR1 MGHRA and CDR2 YSYEKL. The CDR3 loop reads CASSPGRGAVEVTEAFF. The CDR3 nucleotides read TGCGCCAGCAGCCCCGGACGGGGGGCGGTAGAGGTCACTGAAGCTTTCTTT.

CDR3 sequence: CASSQETSGGYNEQFF. DNA of the CDR3: TGCGCCAGCAGCCAAGAGACTAGCGGGGGGTACAATGAGCAGTTCTTC. The rearrangement links TRBV4-1 to TRBJ2-1; 13 bases agree with TRBD2. The germline CDR1 and CDR2 sequences are MGHRA and YSYEKL. This CDR3 comprises 16 residues. Trimming took 0 bases from V and 4 from J; bases not matched to a gene: 0.

The chain uses TRBV7-9 and TRBJ1-4; 8 nucleotides line up with TRBD1. The germline V gene has CDR1 SEHNR and CDR2 FQNEAQ (reference sequence). The CDR3 length is 16 residues. With 5 bases clipped from V and 5 bases from J, the junction kept 10 bases outside the gene matches. The DNA for the CDR3 is TGTGCCAGCAGCCCAACTCCACAGGGGGAAAATGAAAAACTGTTTTTT. This translates into CASSPTPQGENEKLFF.

As DNA, the CDR3 is TGTGCCAGAAGCCGCCCGATTTGGCCCCGGCAAGAGACCCAGTACTTC. Residues: CARSRPIWPRQETQYF. The chain is built from TRBV7-5 and TRBJ2-5. TRBV7-5 is labeled a pseudogene. This CDR3 contains 16 residues.

The V and J genes are TRBV7-9 and TRBJ2-5; D remains ambiguous. Germline lookup yields CDR1 SEHNR and CDR2 FQNEAQ (reference sequence). The germline V and J ends were trimmed by 5 bases and 3 bases, with 4 bases remaining between them. The CDR3 runs 11 residues. CDR3 nucleotides: TGTGCCAGCAGCCCGAAAGAGACCCAGTACTTC. This sequence encodes CASSPKETQYF.

This clone was counted only a few times. This chain connects TRBV7-9 to TRBJ1-2; the match to TRBD1 covers 10 bases. The J segment lost 4 bases and the V segment lost 5 bases, leaving 7 bases of the junction unmatched. Germline values: CDR1 SEHNR, CDR2 FQNEAQ (reference sequence). There are 15 residues in the CDR3. CDR3 loop: CASSGGTGEFYGYTF. The CDR3 DNA is TGTGCCAGCAGCGGAGGGACAGGGGAGTTCTATGGCTACACCTTC.

J is TRBJ2-5 and V is TRBV2; 7 bases line up with TRBD2. The CDR3 is 17 amino acids. Germline CDR1 reads SNHLY; CDR2 reads FYNNEI. V dropped 3 bases and J dropped 2; count of bases not matched to a gene: 12. Written as DNA, the CDR3 is TGTGCCAGCAGTGATCCCACCAAAGGACTAGGACAAGAGACCCAGTACTTC. It encodes CASSDPTKGLGQETQYF. Together with reference TRBV2 and TRBJ2-5, the CDR3 gives the full variable domain: EPEVTQTPSHQVTQMGQEVILRCVPISNHLYFYWYRQILGQKVEFLVSFYNNEISEKSEIFDDQFSVERPDGSNFTLKIRSTKLEDSAMYFCASSDPTKGLGQETQYFGPGTRLLVL.

This clone has a handful of counts. V is TRBV15 and J is TRBJ1-2; no reliable D call. Germline V gives CDR1 LNHNV, CDR2 YYDKDF (reference sequence). There are 17 residues in the CDR3. Deletions cut 0 bases from V and 5 bases from J, with 19 bases between. The DNA of the CDR3 is TGTGCCACCAGCAGAGATAGGCTCGGCGCCACGGGGTATGGCTACACCTTC. Its translation is CATSRDRLGATGYGYTF.

The chain employs TRBV6-1 and TRBJ1-2; D remains ambiguous. The CDR3 length is 15 residues. The V gene lost 2 bases and the J gene lost 1 base, with 11 bases spanning the gap. Per germline, CDR1 MNHNS and CDR2 SASEGT. The CDR3 loop is CASSEFWAGNYGYTF. CDR3 bases: TGTGCCAGCAGTGAATTTTGGGCGGGTAACTATGGCTACACCTTC.

The rearrangement joins TRBV7-9 to TRBJ1-1; 7 bases are shared with TRBD1. After removal of 4 bases from V and 3 bases from J, the junction contained 5 bases not matched to a gene. The length of the CDR3 is 14 residues. The germline CDR1 and CDR2 sequences are SEHNR and FQNEAQ (reference sequence). CDR3 DNA sequence: TGTGCCAGCAGCTGGTACACAGGGGACACTGAAGCTTTCTTT. This codes for CASSWYTGDTEAFF.

There are a few counts of this clone. The chain couples TRBV9 to TRBJ2-7; tentatively, D is TRBD2 (5 bases). The CDR3 sequence is 14 residues long. From germline, CDR1 is SGDLS and CDR2 YYNGEE. V was shortened by 0 bases and J by 4 bases, with 11 bases between the two germline ends. The CDR3 is CASSVGLAVYEQYF. CDR3 sequence (DNA): TGTGCCAGCAGCGTAGGCCTAGCAGTATACGAGCAGTACTTC.

The CDR3: CASSPTPWEPGYGYTF. The CDR3 nucleotides read TGTGCCAGCAGCCCGACTCCATGGGAACCGGGCTATGGCTACACCTTC. The chain is built from TRBV7-3 and TRBJ1-2, with D uncertain. V was trimmed by 5 bases and J by 4 bases, leaving 20 bases between them. Germline assignment: CDR1 SGHTA and CDR2 FQGTGA. CDR3 length: 16 amino acids.

This chain joins TRBV5-4 and TRBJ2-3, with unresolved D. Germline assignment: CDR1 SGHNT and CDR2 YYREEE (reference sequence). This CDR3 region has 12 residues. V lost 0 bases and J 4 bases, leaving 3 bases between the germline ends. The CDR3 coding sequence is TGTGCCAGCAGCTTGGCCTCAGATACGCAGTATTTT. It yields the protein CASSLASDTQYF.

V gene TRBV6-1 combines with J gene TRBJ2-7; the D gene is possibly TRBD1 (5 bases). Germline CDR1 reads MNHNS; CDR2 reads SASEGT. CDR3 length: 13 residues. V was cut by 3 bases and J by 0 bases, with 6 bases left in between. CDR3 coding DNA: TGTGCCAGCAGTGAGGACAACTCCTACGAGCAGTACTTC. Translating gives CASSEDNSYEQYF.

The V gene is TRBV10-2, the J gene TRBJ2-7; D remains ambiguous. CDR3 length: 13 amino acids. Germline CDR1 WSHSY, CDR2 SAAADI. V lost 2 bases and J lost 4, with 9 bases in between. The CDR3 coding sequence is TGCGCCAGCAGTGAGAACTGGTCATACGAGCAGTACTTC. This sequence encodes CASSENWSYEQYF.

The chain uses TRBV25-1 and TRBJ2-5; 8 bases are shared with TRBD2. This CDR3 has 16 residues. Germline-derived CDR1 and CDR2 are MGHDK and SYGVNS. V was pared by 0 bases and J by 3 bases, with 6 bases of the junction left unmatched. The CDR3 is CASSEYGAGAKETQYF. The CDR3 DNA is TGTGCCAGCAGTGAATATGGAGCGGGGGCAAAAGAGACCCAGTACTTC. Combining the CDR3 with reference TRBV25-1 and TRBJ2-5 gives the whole variable domain EADIYQTPRYLVIGTGKKITLECSQTMGHDKMYWYQQDPGMELHLIHYSYGVNSTEKGDLSSESTVSRIRTEHFPLTLESARPSHTSQYLCASSEYGAGAKETQYFGPGTRLLVL.

The rearrangement links TRBV6-1 to TRBJ2-7; D perhaps matches TRBD2 (6 bases). CDR3 length equals 14 residues. Trimming took 7 bases from V and 4 from J, leaving 17 bases between them. CDR1 and CDR2 from the germline V gene are MNHNS and SASEGT. The CDR3 region has the DNA TGTGCCAGCACCTGGGACTCCCTCACTTACGAGCAGTACTTC. This encodes CASTWDSLTYEQYF.

This rearrangement joins TRBV6-5 to TRBJ1-1; D uncertain. CDR1 is MNHEY and CDR2 is SVGAGI in the germline V gene. The CDR3 spans 16 residues. V gave up 3 bases and J gave up 3 bases, with 17 bases separating them. CDR3: CASSYRTFRRDTEAFF. The DNA for the CDR3 is TGTGCCAGCAGTTATCGAACCTTCAGGAGGGACACTGAAGCTTTCTTT.

The rearrangement joins TRBV5-6 to TRBJ2-1; 7 bases align to TRBD1. Germline V gene sequence: CDR1 SGHDT, CDR2 YYEEEE. Unmatched junction bases numbered 5, after V lost 3 bases and J lost 5 bases. CDR3 length: 14 amino acids. The CDR3 loop is CASSYPGQDNEQFF. The CDR3 nucleotides read TGTGCCAGCAGCTACCCAGGACAGGACAATGAGCAGTTCTTC.

The chain has TRBV11-3 and TRBJ2-7, with D tentatively TRBD2 (7 bases). Germline CDR1 reads SGHNT; CDR2 reads YENEEA. The V gene lost 5 bases and the J gene lost 5 bases, with 19 bases spanning the gap. This CDR3 has 15 residues. The DNA for the CDR3 is TGTGCCAGCAGCAGGCGCTTTGGGGGGGGCCACGAGCAGTACTTC. Protein: CASSRRFGGGHEQYF.

This chain connects TRBV14 to TRBJ2-1; 12 nucleotides agree with TRBD1. V lost 3 bases to trimming and J lost 9 bases; unmatched junction nucleotides: 9. There are 16 residues in the CDR3. In germline, CDR1 is SGHDN, CDR2 FVKESK. The CDR3 sequence: CASSHTRDRGQFEQFF. Here the CDR3 DNA reads TGTGCCAGCAGCCATACCCGGGACAGGGGGCAATTTGAGCAGTTCTTC. The full variable domain, completed using reference TRBV14 and TRBJ2-1, is EAGVTQFPSHSVIEKGQTVTLRCDPISGHDNLYWYRRVMGKEIKFLLHFVKESKQDESGMPNNRFLAERTGGTYSTLKVQPAELEDSGVYFCASSHTRDRGQFEQFFGPGTRLTVL.

The V and J genes are TRBV5-1 and TRBJ2-5, with D perhaps matching TRBD1 (6 bases). V shed 1 base and J shed 0 bases, with 7 bases lying between them. Germline V gene data show CDR1 as SGHRS and CDR2 as YFSETQ. This CDR3 region has 14 residues. The CDR3 DNA sequence: TGCGCCAGCAGCTTGAGGACAGACCAAGAGACCCAGTACTTC. This gives the protein CASSLRTDQETQYF.

The rearrangement uses TRBV9 and TRBJ2-6; 7 bases agree with TRBD1. V lost 2 bases and J lost 2; bases outside the gene matches: 4. In germline, CDR1 is SGDLS, CDR2 YYNGEE. The CDR3 sequence is 16 residues long. The CDR3 spells CASSVTGAPGANVLTF. Here the CDR3 DNA reads TGTGCCAGCAGCGTCACAGGGGCCCCTGGGGCCAACGTCCTGACTTTC.